One and the same sample provided the 23 T cell receptor beta chains below, sequenced in a study of T cells in Graves' hyperthyroidism and ophthalmopathy. TCR beta CDR3 region amplification was performed from RNA transcripts. With the HTBI primer set, the TCR CDR3 went through a first round of RT-PCR. TCRdb used MiXCR to reprocess the multiplex PCR reads, holding one entry per CDR3 protein. The sample contains about 740,000 distinct CDR3 sequences, 14% of which appear only once. The specimen sequenced was blood. All receptors derive from a woman between 18 and 30 years old with Graves' hyperthyroidism.

About this clonotype itself: A much bigger clone sits one base away, suggesting this may be a read error. The J gene is TRBJ2-1, the V gene TRBV28; 7 positions agree with TRBD1. The V and J ends lost 10 bases and 1 base, in that order; junction bases with no gene match: 16. The CDR3 covers 17 residues. Germline V gene data show CDR1 as MDHEN and CDR2 as SYDVKM. The CDR3 region has the DNA TGTGCCATCCAAGTTTTGGGACAGAGGACTTCCTACAATGAGCAGTTCTTC. Protein product: CAIQVLGQRTSYNEQFF.

This clonotype came up many times. The chain is built from TRBV10-3 and TRBJ2-7; D is uncertain. Germline V CDR1 and CDR2: ENHRY, SYGVKD. The length of the CDR3 is 15 residues. The V and J ends lost 6 bases and 2 bases respectively, with 17 bases between them. The CDR3 nucleotides read TGTGCCATCAGCGTTCGACGGACGGAGACCTACGAGCAGTACTTC. This sequence encodes CAISVRRTETYEQYF.

This clonotype showed up many times. This chain's CDR3 is CASSGLAGGDEQFF. In DNA form, the CDR3 reads TGTGCCAGCAGTGGACTAGCGGGAGGGGATGAGCAGTTCTTC. This chain joins TRBV12-3 or TRBV12-4 and TRBJ2-1; the match to TRBD2 covers 15 bases. With V trimmed by 5 bases and J by 8 bases, 1 base remained unmatched. The CDR3 covers 14 residues.

The chain is built from TRBV3-1 and TRBJ1-2, with 7 bases matching TRBD1. V shed 4 bases, J shed 6 bases, and the junction held 14 bases outside the gene matches. CDR1 LGHDT and CDR2 YNNKEL come from the germline V gene (reference sequence). This CDR3 has 16 residues. The CDR3: CASSPTFSGQLNGYTF. DNA for the CDR3: TGTGCCAGCAGCCCAACGTTTTCGGGACAGTTGAATGGCTACACCTTC.

The chain is built from TRBV27 and TRBJ2-5; D may be TRBD2 (6 bases). CDR1 is MNHEY, CDR2 SMNVEV, per germline (reference sequence). This CDR3 spans 15 amino acids. V was shortened by 6 bases and J by 5 bases, with 19 bases between the two germline ends. The CDR3 protein is CASRLGDGGSETQYF. In nucleotides, the CDR3 is TGTGCCAGCAGGCTGGGAGACGGGGGATCCGAGACCCAGTACTTC.

Turning to this clonotype: Since a much larger clone is just one base distant, this may be a read error. This chain links TRBV27 with TRBJ1-5, with D maybe TRBD1 (5 bases). The length of the CDR3 is 12 residues. The germline gives CDR1 MNHEY, CDR2 SMNVEV (reference sequence). Deletions cut 5 bases from V and 6 bases from J, with 8 bases between. The CDR3 DNA reads as TGTGCCAGCAGTGTCGGGACTCAGCCCCAGCATTTT. It yields the protein CASSVGTQPQHF.

There are many counts of this clonotype. The rearrangement joins TRBV6-1 to TRBJ2-7; the D is unclear. This CDR3 region has 14 residues. CDR1 MNHNS and CDR2 SASEGT come from the germline V gene. Trimming removed 4 bases from V and 7 bases from J, with 17 bases in between. CDR3 in DNA: TGTGCCAGCAGTGGCCAATTCGGCGTCGATGAGCAGTACTTC. As protein: CASSGQFGVDEQYF.

The chain recombines TRBV28 with TRBJ1-1; tentatively, D is TRBD1 (6 bases). This CDR3 has 14 residues. The V and J ends lost 5 bases and 3 bases respectively, with 13 bases between them. The germline CDR1 and CDR2 sequences are MDHEN and SYDVKM. CDR3 protein: CASSPFRGYTEAFF. CDR3 DNA sequence: TGTGCCAGCAGTCCGTTTAGGGGGTACACTGAAGCTTTCTTT.

V usage is TRBV24-1 and J usage is TRBJ2-1, with D hard to call. Germline V lookup: CDR1 KGHDR, CDR2 SFDVKD. Trimming removed 0 bases from V and 0 bases from J, with 11 bases in between. This CDR3 is built from 17 residues. This CDR3 reads CATSDLKKPNSYNEQFF. The CDR3 DNA follows: TGTGCCACCAGTGATTTGAAGAAGCCTAACTCCTACAATGAGCAGTTCTTC.

This clonotype was seen many times. V gene TRBV12-3 or TRBV12-4 combines with J gene TRBJ1-4, with D tentatively TRBD1 (6 bases). The CDR3 is made up of 15 amino acids. V lost 6 bases, J lost 12 bases, and 23 bases lay in between. The CDR3 region is CASRQQGSALMELFF. The CDR3 DNA sequence: TGTGCCAGCAGACAACAGGGATCTGCTCTGATGGAACTGTTTTTT.

The chain is built from TRBV2 and TRBJ2-1; D might be TRBD2 (6 bases). V shed 3 bases and J shed 0 bases, with 12 bases lying between them. The germline V gene encodes CDR1 SNHLY and CDR2 FYNNEI. The CDR3 extends over 16 amino acids. In DNA, the CDR3 is TGTGCCAGCAGTGATTTGCGGGATAGCTCCTACAATGAGCAGTTCTTC. Its translation: CASSDLRDSSYNEQFF.

This clonotype was counted a few times. The chain is built from TRBV24-1 and TRBJ1-2; 9 bases agree with TRBD1. Germline V CDR1 and CDR2: KGHDR, SFDVKD. This CDR3 has 15 residues. The trim removed 3 bases at V and 4 bases at J, leaving 5 bases unmatched. The DNA of the CDR3 is TGTGCCACCAGTGATCCCGGGACAGGGCGCTATGGCTACACCTTC. Translation: CATSDPGTGRYGYTF.

This chain connects TRBV19 to TRBJ2-3; 9 bases match TRBD2. Germline trimming cut 10 bases from V and 2 bases from J; bases unmatched to any gene: 10. In germline, CDR1 is LNHDA, CDR2 SQIVND (reference sequence). This CDR3 has 15 amino acids. CDR3 sequence reads: CATRGGLANTDTQYF. The CDR3 bases are TGTGCCACCCGGGGGGGACTAGCAAACACAGATACGCAGTATTTT.

This clonotype came up many times. The chain combines TRBV3-1 with TRBJ2-7; 9 bases line up with TRBD2. V shed 4 bases, J shed 7 bases, and the junction held 8 bases outside the gene matches. In germline, CDR1 is LGHDT, CDR2 YNNKEL (reference sequence). The CDR3 runs to 14 residues. CDR3 bases: TGTGCCAGCAGCCTGGGTCTAGCGGGACAAGAGCAGTACTTC. This sequence encodes CASSLGLAGQEQYF.

This clonotype was counted ten times or more. The chain has TRBV7-8 and TRBJ2-7; no reliable D call. Per germline, CDR1 SGHVS and CDR2 FQNEAQ. The CDR3 consists of 13 residues. Trimming removed 5 bases from V and 2 bases from J, with 10 bases in between. CDR3: CASSPMKTYEQYF. CDR3 coding DNA: TGTGCCAGCAGCCCTATGAAGACCTACGAGCAGTACTTC.

In its sample, this clonotype was seen many times. The chain combines TRBV7-9 with TRBJ2-7; 8 bases match TRBD1. Germline CDR1 SEHNR, CDR2 FQNEAQ (reference sequence). V dropped 7 bases and J dropped 3; count of bases not matched to a gene: 14. The CDR3 length is 16 residues. CDR3 DNA sequence: TGTGCCAGCACAGGCGGACCGGGACAGGCTATCTACGAGCAGTACTTC. Its translation is CASTGGPGQAIYEQYF.

J is TRBJ1-1 and V is TRBV4-1, with 8 bases fitting TRBD1. Trimming removed 0 bases from V and 11 bases from J; junction bases left unmatched: 2. The germline CDR1 and CDR2 sequences are MGHRA and YSYEKL. The CDR3 spans 12 residues. The CDR3 protein is CASSQEQGAAFF. The CDR3, as DNA: TGCGCCAGCAGCCAAGAGCAGGGGGCGGCTTTCTTT.

The V and J genes are TRBV6-1 and TRBJ2-7, with TRBD1 matching over 8 bases. V lost 9 bases and J lost 5; bases outside the gene matches: 12. CDR3 length: 14 residues. Germline V lookup: CDR1 MNHNS, CDR2 SASEGT. The CDR3 region is CASGRDRGIHEQYF. CDR3 in DNA: TGTGCCAGTGGCCGAGACAGGGGTATCCACGAGCAGTACTTC.

The chain joins TRBV11-2 to TRBJ1-1; D unclear. This CDR3 region has 15 residues. In germline, CDR1 is SGHAT, CDR2 FQNNGV. Trimming removed 1 base at V and 0 bases at J, with 9 bases between. DNA for the CDR3: TGTGCCAGCAGCTTAGCAGGCGGAGTGAACACTGAAGCTTTCTTT. This translates into CASSLAGGVNTEAFF.

V gene TRBV4-2 combines with J gene TRBJ1-2; D gene unclear. Trimming took off 2 bases at V and 6 bases at J, with 10 bases between the two ends. This CDR3 region has 13 residues. Germline CDR1 LGHNA, CDR2 YNFKEQ. CDR3 sequence (DNA): TGTGCCAGCAGCCAAAATCAGGTCGATGGCTACACCTTC. Translating gives CASSQNQVDGYTF.

This clonotype was counted at least ten times. The CDR3 nucleotides read TGTGCCAGCAGTTCTACTAGCGGGAGCTCCTACGAGCAGTACTTC. It yields the protein CASSSTSGSSYEQYF. V and J are TRBV11-2 and TRBJ2-7; 11 bases match TRBD2. Germline CDR1 reads SGHAT; CDR2 reads FQNNGV. This CDR3 contains 15 residues. Trimming cost V 6 bases and J 0 bases; bases outside gene matches: 4.

In this sample, this clonotype turned up many times. This chain connects TRBV28 to TRBJ1-4; tentatively, D is TRBD1 (5 bases). This CDR3 has 14 residues. Trimming removed 3 bases from V and 3 bases from J, with 8 bases in between. Germline-derived CDR1 and CDR2 are MDHEN and SYDVKM. DNA for the CDR3: TGTGCCAGCAGTTTCGGGGGGGCTAATGAAAAACTGTTTTTT. This gives the protein CASSFGGANEKLFF.

There are a few counts of this clonotype. The chain uses TRBV6-1 and TRBJ2-2; tentatively, D is TRBD2 (5 bases). V shed 8 bases and J shed 0 bases, with 10 bases lying between them. This CDR3 spans 14 amino acids. The germline CDR1 and CDR2 sequences are MNHNS and SASEGT. CDR3 residues: CASGGRPNTGELFF. As DNA, the CDR3 is TGTGCCAGCGGAGGACGGCCGAACACCGGGGAGCTGTTTTTT.